Described below is a single TCR beta chain sequence and its context. This sample is part of a study of cytomegalovirus exposure and HLA in healthy donors. The germline V gene has CDR1 SGHRS and CDR2 YFSETQ. The CDR3 contains 16 residues. V shed 1 base and J shed 2 bases, with 13 bases lying between them. The study ran its PCR with 60 Vbeta and 13 Jbeta primers. Sequencing used immunoSEQ multiplex PCR; TCRdb keeps in-frame clones, though not all of them. This table has about 190,000 clones, around 86% appearing once. V gene TRBV5-1 combines with J gene TRBJ1-3, with D unclear. Sequencing was carried out using PBMCs. The TCR originated in a woman under 30 in good health and CMV-seronegative. CDR3 region: CASSLSGGIPGNTIYF. The CDR3 nucleotides are TGCGCCAGCAGCTTGAGTGGAGGAATTCCTGGAAACACCATATATTTT. Full variable domain (outside the CDR3, taken from reference TRBV5-1 and TRBJ1-3): KAGVTQTPRYLIKTRGQQVTLSCSPISGHRSVSWYQQTPGQGLQFLFEYFSETQRNKGNFPGRFSGRQFSNSRSEMNVSTLELGDSALYLCASSLSGGIPGNTIYFGEGSWLTVV.